A single sample is the source of the 32 T cell receptor beta chains below, sequenced in a study of T cell repertoires in cytomegalovirus infection. TCRdb independently ran MiXCR on the reads; one entry per CDR3 protein. The sample lists 110,000 or so distinct CDR3 sequences; over 25% were seen once. No antigen has been identified for these receptors. The sequencing used CD8+ T cells from cultured PBMCs, collected from culture after CMV antigen stimulation. These receptors were collected from a human donor in good health (CMV status not recorded). Some clones in this sample may be carry-over from other donors' samples.

The rearrangement joins TRBV7-8 to TRBJ2-3, with TRBD1 as a possible D gene (6 bases). From germline, CDR1 is SGHVS and CDR2 FQNEAQ. This CDR3 is built from 14 residues. The V gene lost 5 bases and the J gene lost 10 bases, with 19 bases spanning the gap. Here the CDR3 reads CASSPNPRQEAQYF. In DNA, the CDR3 is TGTGCCAGCAGCCCCAACCCTCGACAGGAGGCGCAGTATTTT.

The genes are TRBV5-1 and TRBJ2-1; TRBD2 might be the D (5 bases). The CDR3 length is 16 residues. V lost 0 bases and J 0 bases, leaving 10 bases between the germline ends. CDR1 is SGHRS and CDR2 is YFSETQ in the germline V gene. The CDR3 loop reads CASSLVTGNSYNEQFF. CDR3 in DNA: TGCGCCAGCAGCTTGGTAACGGGGAACTCCTACAATGAGCAGTTCTTC.

V and J are TRBV20-1 and TRBJ2-7; 8 nucleotides agree with TRBD1. The CDR3 sequence is 15 residues long. Germline V gives CDR1 DFQATT, CDR2 SNEGSKA (reference sequence). The V segment lost 6 bases and the J segment 3 bases; nucleotides outside the gene matches: 13. The DNA of the CDR3 is TGCAGTGCGGTTGCCGACAGGGGTACTTTCTACGAGCAGTACTTC. It yields the protein CSAVADRGTFYEQYF.

This chain uses TRBV12-3 or TRBV12-4 with TRBJ2-6, with 11 bases fitting TRBD1. Trimming at V came to 5 bases and at J to 0 bases, leaving 6 bases not matched to a gene. CDR3 size: 18 residues. The DNA for the CDR3 is TGTGCCAGCAGTCCCGGGGACAGGGGGGACTCTGGGGCCAACGTCCTGACTTTC. Translating gives CASSPGDRGDSGANVLTF.

The gene calls are TRBV19 and TRBJ1-1; unclear D gene. The CDR3 spans 17 residues. Trimming took off 4 bases at V and 0 bases at J, with 18 bases between the two ends. CDR1 is LNHDA and CDR2 is SQIVND in the germline V gene (reference sequence). The CDR3 DNA reads TGTGCCAGTAGTAATAGAGGAGCCGAGTCACTGAACACTGAAGCTTTCTTT. Amino acid sequence: CASSNRGAESLNTEAFF. Full variable domain (rest looked up from reference TRBV19 and TRBJ1-1): DGGITQSPKYLFRKEGQNVTLSCEQNLNHDAMYWYRQDPGQGLRLIYYSQIVNDFQKGDIAEGYSVSREKKESFPLTVTSAQKNPTAFYLCASSNRGAESLNTEAFFGQGTRLTVV.

The chain links TRBV7-2 to TRBJ2-6; unclear D gene. Looked up from germline, CDR1 is SGHTA and CDR2 is FQGNSA. The CDR3 length is 14 residues. V lost 5 bases to trimming and J lost 2 bases, with 7 bases between them. The CDR3 DNA follows: TGTGCCAGCAGCCCCCCCGCTGGGGCCAACGTCCTGACTTTC. It encodes CASSPPAGANVLTF.

V is TRBV5-1 and J is TRBJ1-2; D not resolved. Germline V gene data show CDR1 as SGHRS and CDR2 as YFSETQ. V was trimmed by 4 bases and J by 7 bases, leaving 23 bases between them. This CDR3 comprises 16 residues. The CDR3 loop is CASSPARRGSSVGYTF. The CDR3 DNA follows: TGCGCCAGCAGCCCGGCGAGACGGGGAAGCTCGGTTGGCTACACCTTC.

There are a few counts of this clonotype. The V and J genes are TRBV7-8 and TRBJ2-7; possible D gene TRBD2, 7 bases. Trimming pared 0 bases from V and 1 base from J, leaving 10 bases between. Germline V gene sequence: CDR1 SGHVS, CDR2 FQNEAQ. The CDR3 has 15 residues. The CDR3 reads CASSLAGGQSYEQYF. CDR3 nucleotide sequence: TGTGCCAGCAGCTTAGCCGGGGGGCAGTCCTACGAGCAGTACTTC.

This clonotype has a handful of counts. The chain uses TRBV2 and TRBJ2-1; 7 positions match TRBD1. Germline assignment: CDR1 SNHLY and CDR2 FYNNEI. V dropped 3 bases and J dropped 0; count of bases not matched to a gene: 5. The CDR3 consists of 16 residues. The CDR3 protein is CASSEGQFSSYNEQFF. CDR3 sequence (DNA): TGTGCCAGCAGTGAGGGACAGTTTAGCTCCTACAATGAGCAGTTCTTC.

This clonotype was found a few times. CDR3 sequence: CASSPSATESYGYTF. The DNA for the CDR3 is TGTGCCAGCAGTCCCTCCGCGACAGAGTCCTATGGCTACACCTTC. The chain is built from TRBV2 and TRBJ1-2; tentatively, D is TRBD1 (5 bases). The CDR3 loop spans 15 amino acids. Trimming pared 5 bases from V and 4 bases from J, leaving 17 bases between. Germline V gene data show CDR1 as SNHLY and CDR2 as FYNNEI.

This rearrangement joins TRBV7-6 to TRBJ2-1; no definite D call. The CDR3 is made up of 12 amino acids. Germline assignment: CDR1 SGHVS and CDR2 FNYEAQ. V was clipped by 1 base and J by 8 bases, with 6 bases between them. CDR3 sequence: CASSLGAHEQFF. The CDR3 DNA sequence: TGTGCCAGCAGCTTAGGGGCGCATGAGCAGTTCTTC.

This clonotype has ten or more counts. The chain carries TRBV6-6 and TRBJ2-3; TRBD1 matches 8 bases. CDR3 length: 15 residues. V lost 2 bases and J lost 1; bases outside the gene matches: 2. Germline V CDR1 and CDR2: MNHNY, SVGAGI (reference sequence). The CDR3 loop is CASSYQGQGTDTQYF. Written as DNA, the CDR3 is TGTGCCAGCAGTTACCAGGGACAGGGCACAGATACGCAGTATTTT.

This clonotype has a handful of counts. The chain employs TRBV7-3 and TRBJ2-2; D remains unclear. The CDR3 loop spans 15 amino acids. The germline CDR1 and CDR2 sequences are SGHTA and FQGTGA. Deletions cut 2 bases from V and 0 bases from J, with 7 bases between. Here the CDR3 reads CASSLWTANTGELFF. The CDR3 DNA sequence: TGTGCCAGCAGCTTATGGACGGCGAACACCGGGGAGCTGTTTTTT.

This chain uses TRBV6-6 with TRBJ1-2; D possibly corresponds to TRBD1 (6 bases). Germline V gene sequence: CDR1 MNHNY, CDR2 SVGAGI (reference sequence). The CDR3 has 15 residues. V was trimmed by 1 base and J by 1 base, leaving 10 bases between them. CDR3 protein: CASSYLRQDNYGYTF. The CDR3 DNA is TGTGCCAGCAGTTACTTACGACAGGATAACTATGGCTACACCTTC.

J is TRBJ2-1 and V is TRBV10-3, with TRBD1 matching over 7 bases. CDR1 is ENHRY and CDR2 is SYGVKD in the germline V gene. This CDR3 spans 14 amino acids. With 11 bases clipped from V and 1 base from J, the junction kept 8 bases outside the gene matches. CDR3 DNA sequence: TGTGCCGTAAGCCGGGACAGATCCTACAATGAGCAGTTCTTC. Translation: CAVSRDRSYNEQFF.

The V gene is TRBV5-5, the J gene TRBJ1-6, with 7 positions matching TRBD1. The V gene end was trimmed by 5 bases and the J gene end by 7 bases; junction bases not matched to a gene: 6. The CDR3 has 14 amino acids. Germline V lookup: CDR1 SGHKS, CDR2 YYEKEE (reference sequence). The CDR3 is CASSLTGDNSPLHF. In DNA form, the CDR3 reads TGTGCCAGCAGTTTAACAGGGGACAATTCACCCCTCCACTTT.

V gene TRBV7-4 combines with J gene TRBJ2-1, with TRBD1 as a possible D gene (5 bases). Deletions cut 1 base from V and 7 bases from J, with 11 bases between. Germline V gene data show CDR1 as SGHVT and CDR2 as SQSDAQ. There are 14 residues in the CDR3. CDR3 protein: CASSLGGAFNEQFF. CDR3 DNA: TGTGCCAGCAGCTTAGGTGGGGCTTTTAATGAGCAGTTCTTC.

There are a few counts of this clonotype. This chain uses TRBV19 with TRBJ1-5, with 8 bases that match TRBD1. This CDR3 contains 14 residues. Germline V gene lookup returns CDR1 LNHDA and CDR2 SQIVND (reference sequence). The V and J ends lost 7 bases and 5 bases, in that order; junction bases with no gene match: 7. This CDR3 is CASTEDRGYQPQHF. CDR3 bases: TGTGCCAGTACCGAAGACAGGGGTTATCAGCCCCAGCATTTT. Based on the CDR3 plus reference TRBV19 and TRBJ1-5, the full variable domain is DGGITQSPKYLFRKEGQNVTLSCEQNLNHDAMYWYRQDPGQGLRLIYYSQIVNDFQKGDIAEGYSVSREKKESFPLTVTSAQKNPTAFYLCASTEDRGYQPQHFGDGTRLSIL.

The V call is TRBV7-6, the J call TRBJ2-1; TRBD2 matches at 12 bases. CDR1 SGHVS and CDR2 FNYEAQ come from the germline V gene. Trimming took 6 bases from V and 4 from J; bases not matched to a gene: 7. The CDR3 extends over 16 amino acids. CDR3: CASSRLAGAFYNEQFF. DNA for the CDR3: TGTGCCAGCAGTCGACTAGCGGGGGCCTTTTACAATGAGCAGTTCTTC. Together with reference TRBV7-6 and TRBJ2-1, the CDR3 gives the full variable domain: GAGVSQSPRYKVTKRGQDVALRCDPISGHVSLYWYRQALGQGPEFLTYFNYEAQQDKSGLPNDRFSAERPEGSISTLTIQRTEQRDSAMYRCASSRLAGAFYNEQFFGPGTRLTVL.

The J gene is TRBJ2-5, the V gene TRBV5-1; no clear D. The V gene lost 1 base and the J gene lost 0 bases, with 10 bases spanning the gap. Germline loops: CDR1 SGHRS, CDR2 YFSETQ. The CDR3 runs 15 residues. The DNA for the CDR3 is TGCGCCAGCAGCTTGCTGCCAGGCAACCAAGAGACCCAGTACTTC. This encodes CASSLLPGNQETQYF. Supplemented by reference TRBV5-1 and TRBJ2-5, the full variable domain reads KAGVTQTPRYLIKTRGQQVTLSCSPISGHRSVSWYQQTPGQGLQFLFEYFSETQRNKGNFPGRFSGRQFSNSRSEMNVSTLELGDSALYLCASSLLPGNQETQYFGPGTRLLVL.

This clonotype has just a few counts. V usage is TRBV4-1 and J usage is TRBJ1-6; 7 bases line up with TRBD1. Trimming cost V 0 bases and J 8 bases; bases outside gene matches: 4. Germline CDR1 and CDR2: MGHRA and YSYEKL. This CDR3 has 15 amino acids. The DNA of the CDR3 is TGCGCCAGCAGCCAAGATGCACAGGGGCATTCACCCCTCCACTTT. This translates into CASSQDAQGHSPLHF.

The chain carries TRBV7-2 and TRBJ1-6, with D unclear. Trimming pared 5 bases from V and 4 bases from J, leaving 15 bases between. Germline values: CDR1 SGHTA, CDR2 FQGNSA. The length of the CDR3 is 16 residues. The chain's CDR3 is CASSKGRTLYNSPLHF. Here the CDR3 DNA reads TGTGCCAGCAGCAAAGGGCGGACCCTTTATAATTCACCCCTCCACTTT.

This chain connects TRBV6-2 or TRBV6-3 to TRBJ2-7; the D gene is possibly TRBD1 (6 bases). This CDR3 comprises 15 residues. Germline loops: CDR1 MNHEY, CDR2 SVGEGT. The germline V and J ends were trimmed by 0 bases and 9 bases, with 18 bases remaining between them. The CDR3 sequence is CASSYSGRGRIGQYF. CDR3 sequence (DNA): TGTGCCAGCAGTTACTCCGGCAGGGGCCGTATCGGGCAGTACTTC.

This chain links TRBV7-2 with TRBJ2-2; tentatively, D is TRBD1 or TRBD2 (5 bases each). Germline V gene lookup returns CDR1 SGHTA and CDR2 FQGNSA. V was trimmed by 5 bases and J by 0 bases, leaving 13 bases between them. This CDR3 spans 16 amino acids. The CDR3 protein is CASSEGTITNTGELFF. The CDR3, as DNA: TGTGCCAGCAGCGAGGGGACGATTACGAACACCGGGGAGCTGTTTTTT.

V is TRBV12-3 or TRBV12-4 and J is TRBJ1-5, with D uncertain. The CDR3 has 15 amino acids. V lost 5 bases, J lost 0 bases, and 11 bases lay in between. This CDR3 reads CASSQIGYSNQPQHF. The CDR3 DNA reads TGTGCCAGCAGTCAAATAGGTTATAGCAATCAGCCCCAGCATTTT.

The chain employs TRBV11-2 and TRBJ2-4, with D perhaps TRBD1 or TRBD2 (5 bases each). CDR3 length equals 15 residues. The germline gives CDR1 SGHAT, CDR2 FQNNGV. Trimming cost V 4 bases and J 8 bases, with 18 bases left between them. CDR3 nucleotide sequence: TGTGCCAGCAGCTCCCTATCCGAGGGACCGTACATTCAGTACTTC. This sequence encodes CASSSLSEGPYIQYF. Full variable domain (outside the CDR3, taken from reference TRBV11-2 and TRBJ2-4): EAGVAQSPRYKIIEKRQSVAFWCNPISGHATLYWYQQILGQGPKLLIQFQNNGVVDDSQLPKDRFSAERLKGVDSTLKIQPAKLEDSAVYLCASSSLSEGPYIQYFGAGTRLSVL.

The sample holds a few counts of this clonotype. V usage is TRBV28 and J usage is TRBJ2-7, with TRBD1 identical over 8 bases. The length of the CDR3 is 14 residues. Germline CDR1 reads MDHEN; CDR2 reads SYDVKM. With V trimmed by 5 bases and J by 4 bases, 7 bases remained unmatched. The CDR3 spells CASSMTGELYEQYF. The CDR3 region has the DNA TGTGCCAGCAGTATGACAGGGGAATTGTACGAGCAGTACTTC.

The chain couples TRBV11-2 to TRBJ2-1, with TRBD1 as a possible D gene (5 bases). The CDR3 runs 16 residues. Trimming removed 3 bases from V and 3 bases from J, with 15 bases in between. Germline CDR1 reads SGHAT; CDR2 reads FQNNGV. The DNA of the CDR3 is TGTGCCAGCAGCTTTACTCGACAGACGTACTACAATGAGCAGTTCTTC. Its translation is CASSFTRQTYYNEQFF. Filled out from reference TRBV11-2 and TRBJ2-1, the complete variable domain reads EAGVAQSPRYKIIEKRQSVAFWCNPISGHATLYWYQQILGQGPKLLIQFQNNGVVDDSQLPKDRFSAERLKGVDSTLKIQPAKLEDSAVYLCASSFTRQTYYNEQFFGPGTRLTVL.

J is TRBJ2-3 and V is TRBV14, with D unresolved. CDR1 and CDR2 (germline): SGHDN, FVKESK. V lost 3 bases to trimming and J lost 2 bases, with 15 bases between them. The CDR3 has 16 amino acids. CDR3 nucleotide sequence: TGTGCCAGCAGCCAGGGTTCGACATACTTCACAGATACGCAGTATTTT. Its translation is CASSQGSTYFTDTQYF.

The chain uses TRBV7-2 and TRBJ2-2; D remains ambiguous. Trimming pared 5 bases from V and 11 bases from J, leaving 12 bases between. This CDR3 comprises 12 residues. Looked up from germline, CDR1 is SGHTA and CDR2 is FQGNSA. The CDR3 loop is CASSPFGDELFF. The CDR3 DNA reads as TGTGCCAGCAGCCCGTTCGGCGATGAGCTGTTTTTT.

This clonotype was counted only a few times. The V and J genes are TRBV7-2 and TRBJ1-1, with 8 nucleotides matching TRBD1. With V trimmed by 6 bases and J by 7 bases, 7 bases remained unmatched. Germline V gene lookup returns CDR1 SGHTA and CDR2 FQGNSA. The CDR3 covers 13 residues. CDR3 bases: TGTGCCAGCAGGAAAGGACAGGGAGGTGAAGCTTTCTTT. It encodes CASRKGQGGEAFF.

V is TRBV19 and J is TRBJ2-5; 11 nucleotides agree with TRBD2. Germline CDR1 reads LNHDA; CDR2 reads SQIVND (reference sequence). Losses at the gene ends were 5 bases for V and 5 bases for J; bases not matched to a gene: 7. CDR3 length: 15 amino acids. CDR3 DNA: TGTGCCAGTAGTCTTAGCGGGGGGGCCTGGGAGACCCAGTACTTC. Its translation: CASSLSGGAWETQYF.